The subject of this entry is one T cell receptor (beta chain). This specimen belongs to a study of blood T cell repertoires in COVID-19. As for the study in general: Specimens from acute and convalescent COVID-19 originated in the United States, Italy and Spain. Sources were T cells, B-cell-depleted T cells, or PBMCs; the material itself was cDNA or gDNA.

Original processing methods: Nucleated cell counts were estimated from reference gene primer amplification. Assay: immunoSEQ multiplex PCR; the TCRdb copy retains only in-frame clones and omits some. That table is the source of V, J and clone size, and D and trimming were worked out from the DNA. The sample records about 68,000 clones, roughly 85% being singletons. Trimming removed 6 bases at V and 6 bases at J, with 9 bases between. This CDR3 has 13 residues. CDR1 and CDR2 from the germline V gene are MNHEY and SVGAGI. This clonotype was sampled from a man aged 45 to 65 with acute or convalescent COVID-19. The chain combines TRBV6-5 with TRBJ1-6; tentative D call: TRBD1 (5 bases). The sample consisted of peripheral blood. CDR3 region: CASRPDSNSPLHF. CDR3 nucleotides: TGTGCCAGCAGGCCCGACAGTAATTCACCCCTCCACTTT.